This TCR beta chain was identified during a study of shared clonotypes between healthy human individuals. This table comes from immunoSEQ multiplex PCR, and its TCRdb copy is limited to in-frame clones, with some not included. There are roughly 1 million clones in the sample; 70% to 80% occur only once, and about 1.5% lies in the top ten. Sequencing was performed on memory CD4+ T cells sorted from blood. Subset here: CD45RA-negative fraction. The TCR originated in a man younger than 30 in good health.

CDR3 region: CASRERGGGDTQYF. CDR3 nucleotide sequence: TGTGCCAGCAGGGAGCGGGGAGGAGGAGATACGCAGTATTTT. The chain has TRBV6-1 and TRBJ2-3, with TRBD2 matching over 7 bases. The CDR3 totals 14 residues. Per the germline V gene, CDR1 is MNHNS and CDR2 is SASEGT. V lost 6 bases and J lost 5; bases outside the gene matches: 8.